The text below deals with one T cell receptor (beta chain). Its antigen is still unknown. With V trimmed by 10 bases and J by 8 bases, 17 bases remained unmatched. From germline, CDR1 is MDHEN and CDR2 SYDVKM. This CDR3 has 16 residues. The data are from a study of CD4 T cells in relation to SARS-CoV-2 and coronaviruses. CD4+ T cells from unexposed donors were obtained before the COVID-19 pandemic (2011-2018). CD4+ T cells were isolated from the cells after 10 days of culture. Using immunoSEQ multiplex PCR, the repertoire was profiled, and TCRdb retains in-frame clones only, with some absent. Of more than 20,000 clones listed, 65% to 80% are singletons.

The chain recombines TRBV28 with TRBJ1-2, with 12 bases aligning to TRBD1. What was sequenced was CD4+ T cells from PBMCs, cultured in vitro. This sequence was found in a human donor in good health. The CDR3 region has the DNA TGTGCCATTCCCTCGGAATTGGGACAGGGGGCGCTGGGCTACACCTTC. Its translation is CAIPSELGQGALGYTF.